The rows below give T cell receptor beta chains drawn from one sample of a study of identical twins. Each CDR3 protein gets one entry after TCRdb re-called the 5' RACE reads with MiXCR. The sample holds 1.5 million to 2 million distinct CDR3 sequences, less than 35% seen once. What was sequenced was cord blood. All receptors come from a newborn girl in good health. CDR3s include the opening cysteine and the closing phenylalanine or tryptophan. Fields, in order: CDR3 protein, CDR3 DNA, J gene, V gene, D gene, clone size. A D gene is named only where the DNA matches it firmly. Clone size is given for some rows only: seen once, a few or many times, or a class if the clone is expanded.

CDR3aa: CASSLAGGNRYGYTF
CDR3nt: TGTGCCAGCAGCTTGGCCGGGGGCAACCGCTATGGCTACACCTTC
j_gene: TRBJ1-2
v_gene: TRBV5-8
d_gene: .
abundance: .

CDR3aa: CASSPRGLLSNEQYF
CDR3nt: TGTGCCAGCAGCCCCCGGGGACTACTAAGTAACGAGCAGTACTTC
j_gene: TRBJ2-7
v_gene: TRBV7-9
d_gene: TRBD2
abundance: once

CDR3aa: CASSPGTRRNTQYF
CDR3nt: TGTGCCAGCAGTCCCGGGACTCGTCGAAATACGCAGTATTTT
j_gene: TRBJ2-3
v_gene: TRBV6-2/TRBV6-3
d_gene: .
abundance: few

CDR3aa: CASSLSAPSSYNEQYF
CDR3nt: TGTGCCAGCAGTTTATCTGCCCCCAGCTCCTACAATGAGCAGTACTTC
j_gene: TRBJ2-7
v_gene: TRBV28
d_gene: .
abundance: .

CDR3aa: CATSRDGRIQETQYF
CDR3nt: TGTGCCACCAGCAGAGATGGTAGGATCCAAGAGACCCAGTACTTC
j_gene: TRBJ2-5
v_gene: TRBV15
d_gene: .
abundance: .

CDR3aa: CRADSGTYTGELFF
CDR3nt: TGCAGGGCTGATAGCGGGACGTACACCGGGGAGCTGTTTTTT
j_gene: TRBJ2-2
v_gene: TRBV20-1
d_gene: TRBD2
abundance: .

CDR3aa: CASSLNPQGSLKDTQYF
CDR3nt: TGTGCCAGCAGCTTGAACCCACAGGGAAGCCTAAAGGATACGCAGTATTTT
j_gene: TRBJ2-3
v_gene: TRBV5-5
d_gene: .
abundance: .

CDR3aa: CASSQVRGEKLFF
CDR3nt: TGTGCCAGCAGTCAGGTCCGAGGGGAAAAACTGTTTTTT
j_gene: TRBJ1-4
v_gene: TRBV6-5
d_gene: .
abundance: .

CDR3aa: CASSLRDKGFPDTQYF
CDR3nt: TGTGCCAGCAGCCTAAGGGACAAAGGTTTTCCAGATACGCAGTATTTT
j_gene: TRBJ2-3
v_gene: TRBV5-8
d_gene: .
abundance: .

CDR3aa: CASSMRAAGPYEQYF
CDR3nt: TGTGCCAGTAGTATGAGGGCGGCAGGGCCCTACGAGCAGTACTTC
j_gene: TRBJ2-7
v_gene: TRBV19
d_gene: .
abundance: .

CDR3aa: CASSLAMTSSAAGGPDTQYF
CDR3nt: TGTGCCAGCAGTTTGGCGATGACTAGTTCCGCGGCGGGGGGGCCCGATACGCAGTATTTT
j_gene: TRBJ2-3
v_gene: TRBV27
d_gene: TRBD2
abundance: once

CDR3aa: CASGNGTSGRYGEQYF
CDR3nt: TGTGCCAGCGGGAATGGGACTAGCGGGAGATATGGCGAGCAGTACTTC
j_gene: TRBJ2-7
v_gene: TRBV9
d_gene: TRBD2
abundance: few

CDR3aa: CASSSPDRLSYNEQFF
CDR3nt: TGTGCCAGCAGTTCCCCGGACAGGTTATCCTACAATGAGCAGTTCTTC
j_gene: TRBJ2-1
v_gene: TRBV28
d_gene: TRBD1
abundance: many

CDR3aa: CASSASLGPSYNEQFF
CDR3nt: TGTGCCAGCAGCGCCTCGCTAGGACCTTCCTACAATGAGCAGTTCTTC
j_gene: TRBJ2-1
v_gene: TRBV13
d_gene: .
abundance: .

CDR3aa: CASSYGDSGNQPQHF
CDR3nt: TGTGCCAGCAGTTACGGCGACAGTGGCAATCAGCCCCAGCATTTT
j_gene: TRBJ1-5
v_gene: TRBV6-6
d_gene: .
abundance: few

CDR3aa: CASSVTGAPSDTQYF
CDR3nt: TGTGCCAGCAGTGTAACTGGAGCGCCCTCAGATACGCAGTATTTT
j_gene: TRBJ2-3
v_gene: TRBV2
d_gene: .
abundance: .

CDR3aa: CASGALDTEAFF
CDR3nt: TGTGCCAGCGGGGCATTGGACACTGAAGCTTTCTTT
j_gene: TRBJ1-1
v_gene: TRBV28
d_gene: .
abundance: .

CDR3aa: CASRPNRDRDLYEQYF
CDR3nt: TGCGCCAGCAGACCTAATAGGGACAGGGACCTCTACGAGCAGTACTTC
j_gene: TRBJ2-7
v_gene: TRBV5-1
d_gene: TRBD1
abundance: .

CDR3aa: CASIRYNEQFF
CDR3nt: TGTGCCAGCATACGGTACAATGAGCAGTTCTTC
j_gene: TRBJ2-1
v_gene: TRBV27
d_gene: .
abundance: few

CDR3aa: CASSYGSDRGYTF
CDR3nt: TGTGCCAGCAGTTACGGTTCTGACAGGGGCTACACCTTC
j_gene: TRBJ1-2
v_gene: TRBV6-5
d_gene: .
abundance: .

CDR3aa: CSALGLASSTDTQYF
CDR3nt: TGCAGTGCTCTTGGACTAGCGAGTAGCACAGATACGCAGTATTTT
j_gene: TRBJ2-3
v_gene: TRBV20-1
d_gene: TRBD2
abundance: few

CDR3aa: CASSLASGEGNEQFF
CDR3nt: TGCGCCAGCAGCTTGGCTTCAGGGGAAGGGAATGAGCAGTTCTTC
j_gene: TRBJ2-1
v_gene: TRBV5-1
d_gene: .
abundance: few

CDR3aa: CASSLRTSGGGQTQYF
CDR3nt: TGCGCCAGCAGCTTACGGACTAGCGGGGGGGGTCAGACCCAGTACTTC
j_gene: TRBJ2-5
v_gene: TRBV5-1
d_gene: TRBD2
abundance: .

CDR3aa: CASSRRLRGSSGSYNEQFF
CDR3nt: TGTGCCAGCAGCCGCCGCCTCCGAGGGTCTAGCGGGAGCTACAATGAGCAGTTCTTC
j_gene: TRBJ2-1
v_gene: TRBV3-1
d_gene: TRBD2
abundance: .

CDR3aa: CASSTYRGGTEAFF
CDR3nt: TGTGCCAGCAGTACTTACAGGGGAGGAACTGAAGCTTTCTTT
j_gene: TRBJ1-1
v_gene: TRBV6-1
d_gene: TRBD1
abundance: few

CDR3aa: CAMGDQPQHF
CDR3nt: TGTGCCATGGGGGACCAGCCCCAGCATTTT
j_gene: TRBJ1-5
v_gene: TRBV28
d_gene: .
abundance: few

CDR3aa: CSVEVTPTGGNGHTF
CDR3nt: TGCAGCGTTGAAGTTACCCCGACAGGGGGTAATGGCCACACCTTC
j_gene: TRBJ1-2
v_gene: TRBV29-1
d_gene: TRBD1
abundance: .

CDR3aa: CASSLGDRMLYEQYF
CDR3nt: TGTGCCAGCAGCTTAGGGGACAGAATGCTCTACGAGCAGTACTTC
j_gene: TRBJ2-7
v_gene: TRBV7-2
d_gene: TRBD1
abundance: .

CDR3aa: CASSYSGSYNEQFF
CDR3nt: TGTGCCAGCAGTTACAGCGGGAGCTACAATGAGCAGTTCTTC
j_gene: TRBJ2-1
v_gene: TRBV6-2/TRBV6-3
d_gene: TRBD2
abundance: many

CDR3aa: CASSLSSGSNEQYF
CDR3nt: TGTGCCAGCAGTTTGTCCAGCGGGAGCAATGAGCAGTACTTC
j_gene: TRBJ2-4
v_gene: TRBV27
d_gene: TRBD2
abundance: few

CDR3aa: CASSDRLPGTSGIGTDTQYF
CDR3nt: TGCGCCAGCAGTGACCGACTACCCGGGACTAGCGGGATAGGGACAGATACGCAGTATTTT
j_gene: TRBJ2-3
v_gene: TRBV10-2
d_gene: TRBD2
abundance: .

CDR3aa: CASSPGQGPLGDTEAFF
CDR3nt: TGTGCCAGCAGCCCCGGCCAGGGGCCCCTGGGTGACACTGAAGCTTTCTTT
j_gene: TRBJ1-1
v_gene: TRBV9
d_gene: .
abundance: .

CDR3aa: CASSPGTSGGSYNEQFF
CDR3nt: TGCGCCAGCAGCCCAGGCACTAGCGGGGGCTCCTACAATGAGCAGTTCTTC
j_gene: TRBJ2-1
v_gene: TRBV4-1
d_gene: TRBD2
abundance: few

CDR3aa: CAITPQTGSYEQFF
CDR3nt: TGTGCCATCACTCCACAGACAGGTTCCTACGAGCAGTTCTTC
j_gene: TRBJ2-1
v_gene: TRBV10-3
d_gene: .
abundance: .

CDR3aa: CASSLPGTGFSPLHF
CDR3nt: TGTGCCAGCAGTTTACCCGGGACAGGGTTCTCACCCCTCCACTTT
j_gene: TRBJ1-6
v_gene: TRBV27
d_gene: TRBD1
abundance: .

CDR3aa: CSALTSNDYEQYF
CDR3nt: TGCAGTGCCTTGACTAGTAACGACTACGAGCAGTACTTC
j_gene: TRBJ2-7
v_gene: TRBV20-1
d_gene: .
abundance: .

CDR3aa: CASSLASGINNEQYF
CDR3nt: TGTGCCAGCAGCTTAGCGAGTGGGATCAACAATGAGCAGTACTTC
j_gene: TRBJ2-7
v_gene: TRBV11-3
d_gene: .
abundance: .

CDR3aa: CASSPDRRGEKLFF
CDR3nt: TGTGCCAGCAGCCCAGACAGGCGAGGTGAAAAACTGTTTTTT
j_gene: TRBJ1-4
v_gene: TRBV6-5
d_gene: .
abundance: .

CDR3aa: CAWSVVPYGYTF
CDR3nt: TGTGCCTGGAGTGTAGTTCCGTATGGCTACACCTTC
j_gene: TRBJ1-2
v_gene: TRBV30
d_gene: .
abundance: .

CDR3aa: CASIGTPVDTEAFF
CDR3nt: TGTGCCAGTATCGGCACCCCCGTTGACACTGAAGCTTTCTTT
j_gene: TRBJ1-1
v_gene: TRBV19
d_gene: .
abundance: .

CDR3aa: CSAPGQGTYNEQFF
CDR3nt: TGCAGTGCGCCGGGACAGGGCACCTACAATGAGCAGTTCTTC
j_gene: TRBJ2-1
v_gene: TRBV20-1
d_gene: TRBD1
abundance: .

CDR3aa: CASSQGQGREKLFF
CDR3nt: TGTGCCAGCAGCCAAGGACAGGGACGAGAAAAACTGTTTTTT
j_gene: TRBJ1-4
v_gene: TRBV4-2
d_gene: TRBD1
abundance: many

CDR3aa: CASSPGLIAYEQYF
CDR3nt: TGTGCCAGCAGCCCCGGACTAATAGCCTACGAGCAGTACTTC
j_gene: TRBJ2-7
v_gene: TRBV3-1
d_gene: .
abundance: .

CDR3aa: CASSLSGARVEKLFF
CDR3nt: TGTGCCAGCAGTTTATCGGGGGCGCGGGTTGAAAAACTGTTTTTT
j_gene: TRBJ1-4
v_gene: TRBV27
d_gene: .
abundance: few

CDR3aa: CASSPGAEGNEQFF
CDR3nt: TGTGCCAGCTCACCGGGAGCAGAGGGGAATGAGCAGTTCTTC
j_gene: TRBJ2-1
v_gene: TRBV18
d_gene: .
abundance: few

CDR3aa: CASSLTGQGDYGYTF
CDR3nt: TGCGCCAGCAGCTTGACGGGACAGGGAGACTATGGCTACACCTTC
j_gene: TRBJ1-2
v_gene: TRBV5-1
d_gene: TRBD1
abundance: .

CDR3aa: CSAMEQGFNQPQHF
CDR3nt: TGCAGTGCTATGGAACAGGGGTTCAATCAGCCCCAGCATTTT
j_gene: TRBJ1-5
v_gene: TRBV20-1
d_gene: TRBD1
abundance: .

CDR3aa: CASSLRALEQFF
CDR3nt: TGTGCCAGCAGTTTACGGGCACTTGAGCAGTTCTTC
j_gene: TRBJ2-1
v_gene: TRBV28
d_gene: .
abundance: many

CDR3aa: CASSSPGRDQETQYF
CDR3nt: TGCGCCAGCAGCTCTCCGGGGCGAGACCAAGAGACCCAGTACTTC
j_gene: TRBJ2-5
v_gene: TRBV5-1
d_gene: .
abundance: few

CDR3aa: CSALRSAGNTDTQYF
CDR3nt: TGCAGTGCTCTCCGCAGCGCTGGAAACACAGATACGCAGTATTTT
j_gene: TRBJ2-3
v_gene: TRBV20-1
d_gene: .
abundance: .

CDR3aa: CASSQDEERGAVNEQFF
CDR3nt: TGTGCCAGCAGCCAAGATGAAGAACGGGGGGCCGTCAATGAGCAGTTCTTC
j_gene: TRBJ2-1
v_gene: TRBV3-1
d_gene: .
abundance: .

CDR3aa: CATRGGPASTDTQYF
CDR3nt: TGTGCCACCCGTGGGGGACCAGCATCCACAGATACGCAGTATTTT
j_gene: TRBJ2-3
v_gene: TRBV6-6
d_gene: .
abundance: .

CDR3aa: CASSSLAGAGANVLTF
CDR3nt: TGTGCCAGCAGCTCATTAGCGGGAGCGGGGGCCAACGTCCTGACTTTC
j_gene: TRBJ2-6
v_gene: TRBV14
d_gene: TRBD2
abundance: few